This T cell receptor beta chain is drawn from a study of CD8 T cells in ankylosing spondylitis. This clonotype has more than one count but fewer than ten. Its antigen is as yet unknown. Generation of TCR beta libraries employed quantitative 5'-RACE incorporating molecular barcodes. TCRdb called the 5' RACE reads again in MiXCR, with one record for every CDR3 protein. This sample has 650,000 to 800,000 distinct CDR3 sequences, with roughly 19% found just once. This CDR3 has 13 residues. Trimming took off 6 bases at V and 6 bases at J, with 13 bases between the two ends. Germline CDR1 reads SGDLS; CDR2 reads YYNGEE. Findings and limits, study-wide: Within ankylosing spondylitis blood, a TCR beta motif made up of several highly homologous variants appeared to be characteristic.

The chain combines TRBV9 with TRBJ2-1; the D gene is possibly TRBD2 (5 bases). What was sequenced was blood, either unsorted or a sorted T cell fraction (not recorded which). The receptor's source is a male donor with ankylosing spondylitis. CDR3 protein: CASTLGGGNEQFF. The CDR3 nucleotides are TGTGCCAGCACCCTAGGAGGAGGCAATGAGCAGTTCTTC. Full variable domain (missing parts from reference TRBV9 and TRBJ2-1): DSGVTQTPKHLITATGQRVTLRCSPRSGDLSVYWYQQSLDQGLQFLIQYYNGEERAKGNILERFSAQQFPDLHSELNLSSLELGDSALYFCASTLGGGNEQFFGPGTRLTVL.